One and the same sample provided the 30 T cell receptor beta chains below, sequenced in a study of T cells after yellow fever vaccination. TCRdb re-called the 5' RACE reads with MiXCR, one entry per CDR3 protein. The repertoire holds 400,000 or so distinct CDR3 sequences, with more than 5.5% as singletons. Sequenced material: PBMCs, taken 5 days after the yellow fever booster vaccination. Every receptor here comes from a man aged 25 to 40 who received the YFV17D yellow fever vaccine.

The chain recombines TRBV20-1 with TRBJ2-3; 12 bases are a match to TRBD2. The junction had 13 bases not matched to a gene; V was cut back by 2 bases and J by 4 bases. The CDR3 loop spans 18 amino acids. Germline assignment: CDR1 DFQATT and CDR2 SNEGSKA (reference sequence). The CDR3 nucleotides are TGCAGTGCTAGAAGGACTAGCGGGAAAGTTGGATGGGCAGATACGCAGTATTTT. Translation gives CSARRTSGKVGWADTQYF.

This clonotype was seen many times. The CDR3 nucleotides read TGCGCCAGCAGCTTCTGGACAGGAGTGAGGGAAAAACTGTTTTTT. Translated, it gives CASSFWTGVREKLFF. V usage is TRBV5-1 and J usage is TRBJ1-4; 7 bases align to TRBD1. The germline V gene encodes CDR1 SGHRS and CDR2 YFSETQ. The ends lost 2 bases at V and 8 bases at J; junction bases unmatched: 9. The CDR3 runs 15 residues.

This clonotype was counted many times. The chain couples TRBV12-3 or TRBV12-4 to TRBJ2-7, with a tentative D call TRBD1 (6 bases). CDR3 size: 15 residues. Trimming stripped 5 bases from V and 2 bases from J, with 16 bases between. This CDR3 is CASSLQGPPTYEQYF. The CDR3 region has the DNA TGTGCCAGCAGTCTTCAGGGGCCTCCGACCTACGAGCAGTACTTC.

In this sample, this clonotype turned up many times. J is TRBJ2-1 and V is TRBV7-9; 10 bases align to TRBD1. With 6 bases clipped from V and 13 bases from J, the junction kept 12 bases outside the gene matches. Germline assignment: CDR1 SEHNR and CDR2 FQNEAQ (reference sequence). This CDR3 has 14 residues. The CDR3 reads CASRPGQGSPPQFF. DNA of the CDR3: TGTGCCAGCAGACCGGGACAGGGGTCCCCTCCCCAGTTCTTC.

This clonotype was seen many times. This chain joins TRBV12-3 or TRBV12-4 and TRBJ2-3, with a weak D call TRBD1 (6 bases). The CDR3 totals 17 residues. V shed 2 bases and J shed 2 bases, with 17 bases lying between them. The CDR3 loop is CASSLRAGDQSTDTQYF. In nucleotides, the CDR3 is TGTGCCAGCAGTTTAAGGGCAGGGGATCAGTCCACAGATACGCAGTATTTT.

This clonotype has just a few counts. This sequence joins TRBV19 and TRBJ2-3; 7 nucleotides agree with TRBD2. Germline loops: CDR1 LNHDA, CDR2 SQIVND (reference sequence). This CDR3 comprises 18 residues. The junction had 11 bases not matched to a gene; V was cut back by 0 bases and J by 2 bases. The CDR3 region is CASSIEVGGFKHTDTQYF. The CDR3 DNA sequence: TGTGCCAGTAGTATAGAAGTGGGAGGGTTTAAACACACAGATACGCAGTATTTT.

This clonotype was recorded at least ten times. This sequence joins TRBV18 and TRBJ2-1; TRBD1 is a possible D gene (5 bases). Per the germline V gene, CDR1 is KGHSH and CDR2 is LQKENI. Trimming pared 5 bases from V and 5 bases from J, leaving 13 bases between. The CDR3 length is 14 residues. The CDR3 nucleotides are TGTGCCAGCTCATTACAGGATATCGACAATGAGCAGTTCTTC. This translates into CASSLQDIDNEQFF. Full variable domain (rest looked up from reference TRBV18 and TRBJ2-1): NAGVMQNPRHLVRRRGQEARLRCSPMKGHSHVYWYRQLPEEGLKFMVYLQKENIIDESGMPKERFSAEFPKEGPSILRIQQVVRGDSAAYFCASSLQDIDNEQFFGPGTRLTVL.

There are a few counts of this clonotype. CDR3 loop: CASSLEWTSDTDTQYF. Here the CDR3 DNA reads TGTGCCAGCAGCTTGGAATGGACTAGCGACACAGATACGCAGTATTTT. The chain is built from TRBV5-4 and TRBJ2-3; 9 bases match TRBD2. V was clipped by 0 bases and J by 2 bases; unmatched bases: 4. The CDR3 is 16 amino acids. CDR1 and CDR2 from the germline V gene are SGHNT and YYREEE (reference sequence).

This clonotype was found a few times. The chain has TRBV12-3 or TRBV12-4 and TRBJ1-4; 7 bases are shared with TRBD1. V was clipped by 4 bases and J by 5 bases; unmatched bases: 1. CDR3 size: 13 residues. This CDR3 reads CASSSGQNEKLFF. The CDR3 nucleotides read TGTGCCAGCAGTTCGGGACAGAATGAAAAACTGTTTTTT.

This clonotype was detected only once. The chain uses TRBV6-2 or TRBV6-3 and TRBJ2-5, with D uncertain. V shed 2 bases and J shed 0 bases, with 4 bases lying between them. The CDR3 has 13 amino acids. Germline CDR1 is MNHEY and CDR2 is SVGEGT. DNA of the CDR3: TGTGCCAGCAGTTACCCGGACCAAGAGACCCAGTACTTC. Translated, it gives CASSYPDQETQYF.

This clonotype appeared a few times. V is TRBV6-5 and J is TRBJ2-2; D is ambiguous. V lost 0 bases and J lost 0, with 8 bases in between. Per the germline V gene, CDR1 is MNHEY and CDR2 is SVGAGI. This CDR3 contains 16 residues. The CDR3 DNA follows: TGTGCCAGCAGTTACTCTCGCCGGACGAACACCGGGGAGCTGTTTTTT. Translated, it gives CASSYSRRTNTGELFF.

This clonotype has a count of ten or more. The chain links TRBV5-4 to TRBJ1-1; unclear D gene. This CDR3 comprises 13 residues. The ends were cut back, 6 bases at V and 1 base at J, with 10 bases in the middle. Looked up from germline, CDR1 is SGHNT and CDR2 is YYREEE (reference sequence). The CDR3 DNA reads as TGTGCCAGCATGTGGGAATCGAACACTGAAGCTTTCTTT. It codes for CASMWESNTEAFF.

The chain carries TRBV12-3 or TRBV12-4 and TRBJ2-5; no definite D call. Trimming took 4 bases from V and 0 from J, leaving 6 bases between them. The CDR3 contains 13 residues. The CDR3: CASSSSDQETQYF. The DNA for the CDR3 is TGTGCCAGCAGTTCATCGGACCAAGAGACCCAGTACTTC.

This clonotype came up many times. CDR3 residues: CASSPQGLAGYNEQFF. The CDR3 DNA sequence: TGCGCCAGCAGCCCTCAAGGGCTAGCGGGCTACAATGAGCAGTTCTTC. This chain links TRBV5-1 with TRBJ2-1; TRBD2 agrees at 8 bases. The germline gives CDR1 SGHRS, CDR2 YFSETQ. There are 16 residues in the CDR3. The V and J ends lost 4 bases and 3 bases, in that order; junction bases with no gene match: 9.

This clonotype was detected many times. V usage is TRBV10-3 and J usage is TRBJ1-5; D might be TRBD1 (6 bases). V dropped 4 bases and J dropped 5 bases, with 15 bases sitting between them. Germline V CDR1 and CDR2: ENHRY, SYGVKD. The CDR3 runs 15 residues. The CDR3 region has the DNA TGTGCCATCAGTGGATCGACAGGAGGCGATCAGCCCCAGCATTTT. This encodes CAISGSTGGDQPQHF.

The V gene is TRBV19, the J gene TRBJ1-5; 9 bases are a match to TRBD1. V was clipped by 3 bases and J by 6 bases; unmatched bases: 6. From germline, CDR1 is LNHDA and CDR2 SQIVND (reference sequence). The CDR3 totals 15 residues. In nucleotides, the CDR3 is TGTGCCAGTAGTATGGGGGACAGGGCGGTTCAGCCCCAGCATTTT. Amino acid sequence: CASSMGDRAVQPQHF.

This clonotype was counted many times. V and J are TRBV4-2 and TRBJ1-3; tentatively, D is TRBD1 (6 bases). There are 16 residues in the CDR3. Per the germline V gene, CDR1 is LGHNA and CDR2 is YNFKEQ. The V and J ends lost 0 bases and 7 bases respectively, with 16 bases between them. The CDR3 loop is CASSQDRRGAGNTIYF. Here the CDR3 DNA reads TGTGCCAGCAGCCAAGATCGACGGGGGGCAGGGAACACCATATATTTT.

Ten or more counts support this clonotype. The CDR3: CASSSPRTGALEQYF. In nucleotides, the CDR3 is TGTGCCAGCAGCTCCCCTCGGACAGGGGCTCTCGAGCAGTACTTC. The chain has TRBV13 and TRBJ2-7, with TRBD1 matching over 9 bases. CDR1 and CDR2 from the germline V gene are PRHDT and FYEKMQ (reference sequence). This CDR3 contains 15 residues. Trimming took 4 bases from V and 6 from J; bases not matched to a gene: 10.

This chain joins TRBV5-4 and TRBJ2-1; tentative D call: TRBD2 (6 bases). The V gene's germline CDR1 is SGHNT and CDR2 YYREEE (reference sequence). CDR3 length: 15 amino acids. Deletions cut 0 bases from V and 6 bases from J, with 13 bases between. This CDR3 is CASSLVAVGGNEQFF. Written as DNA, the CDR3 is TGTGCCAGCAGCTTGGTGGCTGTGGGAGGCAATGAGCAGTTCTTC.

V gene TRBV6-5 combines with J gene TRBJ2-5; D is uncertain. Trimming removed 2 bases at V and 3 bases at J, with 10 bases between. CDR3 length: 14 residues. The germline CDR1 and CDR2 sequences are MNHEY and SVGAGI. CDR3 bases: TGTGCCAGCAGTTACCAGGCAGGAGAAGAGACCCAGTACTTC. Translation: CASSYQAGEETQYF.

This clonotype has ten or more counts. The genes are TRBV20-1 and TRBJ2-5, with 7 nucleotides matching TRBD2. Germline CDR1 and CDR2: DFQATT and SNEGSKA (reference sequence). J lost 5 bases, V lost 5 bases, and 5 bases had no gene match. This CDR3 region has 12 residues. The CDR3 DNA is TGCAGTGCTCTTACTAGCGAGGAGACCCAGTACTTC. Its protein is CSALTSEETQYF.

At least ten counts were recorded for this clonotype. This chain uses TRBV10-3 with TRBJ2-3; TRBD2 aligns across 11 bases. The junction had 7 bases not matched to a gene; V was cut back by 10 bases and J by 4 bases. Germline V lookup: CDR1 ENHRY, CDR2 SYGVKD. This CDR3 spans 14 amino acids. The CDR3 reads CASQTSGSSDTQYF. CDR3 nucleotides: TGTGCCAGCCAAACTAGCGGGAGTTCAGATACGCAGTATTTT.

The table lists this clonotype with many counts. The V gene is TRBV18, the J gene TRBJ2-5; TRBD2 agrees at 9 bases. The CDR3 has 13 residues. V dropped 3 bases and J dropped 4; count of bases not matched to a gene: 0. Germline V gives CDR1 KGHSH, CDR2 LQKENI. This CDR3 is CASSPSGRETQYF. The CDR3 bases are TGTGCCAGCTCACCTAGCGGGAGAGAGACCCAGTACTTC.

This clonotype has just a few counts. This chain connects TRBV7-8 to TRBJ2-1, with TRBD1 matching over 7 bases. V lost 1 base, J lost 5 bases, and 11 bases stayed unmatched. The CDR3 is 17 residues long. CDR1 is SGHVS and CDR2 is FQNEAQ in the germline V gene. In nucleotides, the CDR3 is TGTGCCAGCAGCTTAGGGGGACAGACCGTTTGGCACAATGAGCAGTTCTTC. This sequence encodes CASSLGGQTVWHNEQFF.

This clonotype was counted a few times. The J gene is TRBJ2-1, the V gene TRBV6-2 or TRBV6-3, with D unclear. Trimming removed 8 bases at V and 0 bases at J, with 14 bases between. CDR3 size: 15 residues. Germline V gene data show CDR1 as MNHEY and CDR2 as SVGEGT. The CDR3 DNA sequence: TGTGCCAGCTCTTATCCAGGTAGCTCCTACAATGAGCAGTTCTTC. This sequence encodes CASSYPGSSYNEQFF.

This clonotype has ten or more counts. The rearrangement links TRBV5-1 to TRBJ2-7, with D unclear. Germline CDR1 SGHRS, CDR2 YFSETQ. The CDR3 runs to 13 residues. V was trimmed by 4 bases and J by 3 bases, leaving 11 bases between them. As DNA, the CDR3 is TGCGCCAGCAGCCCCCATGAGGTCTACGAGCAGTACTTC. Its protein is CASSPHEVYEQYF.

This clonotype was counted many times. The genes are TRBV19 and TRBJ2-3; TRBD1 might be the D (5 bases). This CDR3 contains 13 residues. Between the trimmed V and J ends, which lost 5 bases and 4 bases, there was a span of 10 bases. CDR1 LNHDA and CDR2 SQIVND come from the germline V gene (reference sequence). The CDR3 DNA follows: TGTGCCAGTAGTCAAACAGGTTCAGATACGCAGTATTTT. This codes for CASSQTGSDTQYF.

This clonotype was observed a few times. V and J are TRBV20-1 and TRBJ1-1; D is ambiguous. Germline CDR1 and CDR2: DFQATT and SNEGSKA (reference sequence). V was shortened by 3 bases and J by 4 bases, with 15 bases between the two germline ends. This CDR3 contains 14 residues. Written as DNA, the CDR3 is TGCAGTGCTAGGGTGGGCGGCGGGAGCACTGAAGCTTTCTTT. It translates to CSARVGGGSTEAFF.

This clonotype was seen ten or more times. The chain joins TRBV5-1 to TRBJ2-3, with a possible D match to TRBD1 (6 bases). Looked up from germline, CDR1 is SGHRS and CDR2 is YFSETQ. The length of the CDR3 is 17 residues. V was pared by 2 bases and J by 6 bases, with 22 bases between. The CDR3, as DNA: TGCGCCAGCAGCTTAAGCCCGGGACACACGGTGGGGGATACGCAGTATTTT. It specifies CASSLSPGHTVGDTQYF. The full variable domain, its missing parts supplied by reference TRBV5-1 and TRBJ2-3, is KAGVTQTPRYLIKTRGQQVTLSCSPISGHRSVSWYQQTPGQGLQFLFEYFSETQRNKGNFPGRFSGRQFSNSRSEMNVSTLELGDSALYLCASSLSPGHTVGDTQYFGPGTRLTVL.

The chain couples TRBV20-1 to TRBJ2-7, with 9 bases matching TRBD2. Per the germline V gene, CDR1 is DFQATT and CDR2 is SNEGSKA (reference sequence). The junction had 6 bases not matched to a gene; V was cut back by 3 bases and J by 3 bases. The CDR3 runs to 14 residues. In nucleotides, the CDR3 is TGCAGTGCTAGTCTAGCGGGAAGCGGCTACGAGCAGTACTTC. Residues: CSASLAGSGYEQYF.